This T cell receptor beta chain was documented in a study of OX40 agonist ivuxolimab in advanced cancers. Remarks on this clone: Antigen specificity is unknown.

The method was immunoSEQ multiplex PCR; TCRdb's version includes in-frame clones alone and lacks a portion of them. This table holds some 140,000 clones, 75% to 95% found once. General observations from the study: CD4+ and CD8+ blood T cells expanded clonally by week 6 at 0.1 to 3.0 mg/kg.

The junction had 18 bases not matched to a gene; V was cut back by 7 bases and J by 8 bases. The germline V gene encodes CDR1 SGHTA and CDR2 FQGNSA. This CDR3 contains 16 residues. The TCR was taken from an adult with an advanced solid tumor such as melanoma, head and neck, liver or kidney cancer. V usage is TRBV7-2 and J usage is TRBJ1-2, with 8 bases matching TRBD1. The sample was CD4+ or CD8+ T cells sorted from blood, taken in a trial of the OX40 agonist ivuxolimab. CDR3 sequence: CASTPRGTGGLKGYTF. The CDR3 bases are TGTGCCAGCACCCCACGGGGTACAGGGGGACTTAAGGGCTACACCTTC.